The rows below give T cell receptor beta chains drawn from one sample of a study of blood T cell repertoires in COVID-19. Using immunoSEQ multiplex PCR, the repertoire was profiled, and TCRdb retains in-frame clones only, with some absent. The data show over 250,000 clones, with 85% seen just once and more than 10% held by the top ten. Material for sequencing was peripheral blood. These TCRs come from a human donor in a cohort sampled during active COVID-19. The CDR3 runs from the conserved cysteine through the conserved F or W. Each record gives: D gene, V gene, CDR3 protein. A D gene is named only where the DNA matches it firmly.

- TRBV18 CASSPPLIALEQFF
- TRBV7-9 CASSLDTRNEQFF
- TRBV15 CATSREVRSYNEQFF
- TRBV19 CASSLEQGGNQPQHF
- TRBV24-1 CARLDGPGANVLTF
- TRBV12-3/TRBV12-4 CASRLRLAGEAFF
TRBD1 TRBV6-5 CASELQGEKGKLFF
- TRBV20-1 CSALRGYEQYF
TRBD1 TRBV9 CASSPGPGQVTYEQYF
TRBD1 TRBV19 CATGQGDEAFF
- TRBV10-3 CAISDLDRSPQYF
- TRBV5-6 CASSSFFRSYNEQFF
- TRBV11-3 CASSPAPVADTQYF
- TRBV11-2 CASSLGGGTDTQYF
- TRBV5-1 CASSFEQETQYF
TRBD2 TRBV18 CASSPLSGTTDTQYF
TRBD2 TRBV7-2 CASSLDSSGRWETQYF
- TRBV21-1 CASRPEKPQHF
- TRBV2 CASGLGASSNEQFF
TRBD2 TRBV3-1/TRBV3-2 CASSSTSSERETQYF
TRBD2 TRBV6-5 CATGLAEETQYF
TRBD2 TRBV7-2 CASSLSGSSYNEQFF
TRBD1 TRBV6-1 CASSASRQGAAGANVLTF
- TRBV29-1 CSAYRDSGNEKLFF
- TRBV24-1 CATSDLDSYGYTF
TRBD1 TRBV6-1 CASSWDSFNQPQHF
TRBD1 TRBV18 CASSPNTRTGFNYGYTF